This T cell receptor (beta chain) is from a study of cytomegalovirus exposure and HLA in healthy donors. Germline CDR1 is LNHDA and CDR2 is SQIVND (reference sequence). The CDR3 extends over 15 amino acids. Trimming took 4 bases from V and 4 from J, leaving 14 bases between them. Of note for this clone: Its specificity is not known.

Libraries were prepared by immunoSEQ multiplex PCR; TCRdb keeps only in-frame clonotypes and omits some of them. Here the sample spans some 120,000 clones, roughly 90% being singletons. Study conclusions and caveats: According to a subsequent analysis, TCR clusters identified in the first cohort showed a tendency to co-occur across the approximately 120 validation repertoires. Listed as cytomegalovirus-associated were 150 or so TCR beta chains. In vitro work confirmed that three CMV-associated chains recognize CMV antigens.

Sequenced: PBMCs. This clonotype originated in a man under 40 in good health and CMV-seronegative. The rearrangement uses TRBV19 and TRBJ2-1; possibly TRBD1 for D (5 bases). The CDR3 nucleotides read TGTGCCAGTAGTACCCAGGGTTACGGATACAATGAGCAGTTCTTC. Translated: CASSTQGYGYNEQFF.